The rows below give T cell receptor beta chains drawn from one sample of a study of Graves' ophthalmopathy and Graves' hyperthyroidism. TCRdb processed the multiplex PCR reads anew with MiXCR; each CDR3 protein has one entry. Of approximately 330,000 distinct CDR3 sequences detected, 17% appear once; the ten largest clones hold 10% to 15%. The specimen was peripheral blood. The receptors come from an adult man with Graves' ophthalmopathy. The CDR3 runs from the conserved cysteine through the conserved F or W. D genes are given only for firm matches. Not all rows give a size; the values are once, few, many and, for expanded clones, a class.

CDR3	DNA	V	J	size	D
CSARDQKGALNEQYF	TGCAGTGCTAGAGATCAAAAGGGGGCGCTGAACGAGCAGTACTTC	TRBV20-1	TRBJ2-7	many	TRBD1
CATKDRDLTEAFF	TGTGCCACCAAGGACAGGGATCTCACTGAAGCTTTCTTT	TRBV24-1	TRBJ1-1	many	TRBD1
CASSSDRGLSNQPQHF	TGTGCCAGTAGTTCTGACAGGGGATTAAGCAATCAGCCCCAGCATTTT	TRBV19	TRBJ1-5	many	TRBD1
CASTKGYGELFF	TGTGCCAGCACCAAGGGTTACGGGGAGCTGTTTTTT	TRBV6-2/TRBV6-3	TRBJ2-2	many	-
CASSPRHGYEQYF	TGTGCCAGCTCACCACGCCACGGCTACGAGCAGTACTTC	TRBV18	TRBJ2-7	many	-
CSAPQLEGETQYF	TGCAGTGCTCCCCAACTAGAGGGGGAGACCCAGTACTTC	TRBV20-1	TRBJ2-5	few	-
CASSLGQSPNYGYTF	TGTGCCAGCAGCCTTGGACAGAGCCCTAACTATGGCTACACCTTC	TRBV9	TRBJ1-2	many	-
CASSATRLSYEQYF	TGTGCCAGCAGTGCTACCAGGCTCTCCTACGAGCAGTACTTC	TRBV2	TRBJ2-7	-	-
CSAIPGQSYEQYF	TGCAGCGCTATCCCCGGACAGAGCTACGAGCAGTACTTC	TRBV29-1	TRBJ2-7	many	-
CSGVRINTEAFF	TGCAGCGGGGTCAGAATCAACACTGAAGCTTTCTTT	TRBV29-1	TRBJ1-1	many	-
CASSSPPGVGYTF	TGTGCCAGCAGTTCCCCGCCCGGGGTTGGCTACACCTTC	TRBV7-2	TRBJ1-2	-	-
CASRGGGGHTEAFF	TGTGCCAGCAGAGGAGGAGGGGGCCACACTGAAGCTTTCTTT	TRBV6-1	TRBJ1-1	many	TRBD1
CAISDRGSGVQETQYF	TGTGCCATCAGTGATAGGGGTAGCGGGGTCCAAGAGACCCAGTACTTC	TRBV10-3	TRBJ2-5	many	TRBD2
CASSFFRGENSPLHF	TGTGCCAGCAGTTTCTTTAGGGGCGAAAATTCACCCCTCCACTTT	TRBV28	TRBJ1-6	few	-
CASRQGEVSPLHF	TGTGCCAGTAGACAGGGCGAAGTTTCACCCCTCCACTTT	TRBV19	TRBJ1-6	many	-
CASSLSLAGGLSGETQYF	TGTGCCAGCAGCTTATCGCTAGCGGGGGGGCTTTCCGGAGAGACCCAGTACTTC	TRBV7-2	TRBJ2-5	many	TRBD2
CASSSYSGNTIYF	TGTGCCAGCAGTTCCTACTCTGGAAACACCATATATTTT	TRBV6-5	TRBJ1-3	many	-
CASSRQVQNSPLHF	TGTGCCAGCAGTAGACAGGTTCAAAATTCACCCCTCCACTTT	TRBV12-3/TRBV12-4	TRBJ1-6	many	-
CASSQDRAGNTIYF	TGCGCCAGCAGCCAGGACAGGGCTGGAAACACCATATATTTT	TRBV5-1	TRBJ1-3	many	TRBD1
CASILSGTGSLGSNQPQHF	TGTGCCAGCATCTTGTCCGGGACAGGGTCTTTAGGTAGCAATCAGCCCCAGCATTTT	TRBV6-2/TRBV6-3	TRBJ1-5	-	TRBD1
CASRIAGGGYEQYF	TGTGCCAGCAGAATAGCGGGAGGAGGGTACGAGCAGTACTTC	TRBV2	TRBJ2-7	many	TRBD2
CASTPDGYGGYTF	TGTGCCAGCACTCCCGACGGGTATGGCGGCTACACCTTC	TRBV12-3/TRBV12-4	TRBJ1-2	many	-
CASSLALDTGELFF	TGTGCCAGCAGCTTAGCCCTAGACACCGGGGAGCTGTTTTTT	TRBV7-8	TRBJ2-2	-	-
CASSRSGVGQPQHF	TGCGCCAGCAGCCGTTCGGGGGTGGGGCAGCCCCAGCATTTT	TRBV4-3	TRBJ1-5	many	-
CSARDLLGGYQETQYF	TGCAGTGCTAGAGATCTGCTAGGGGGGTACCAAGAGACCCAGTACTTC	TRBV20-1	TRBJ2-5	-	-
CASNTTPGTSGKISYEQYF	TGTGCCAGCAACACTACGCCCGGGACTAGCGGGAAAATCTCCTACGAGCAGTACTTC	TRBV6-4	TRBJ2-7	many	TRBD2
CASSLVDSLEETQYF	TGTGCCAGCAGTTTAGTCGACAGCTTAGAAGAGACCCAGTACTTC	TRBV12-3/TRBV12-4	TRBJ2-5	many	-
CSARLQSSYEQYF	TGCAGTGCTAGGTTGCAGAGCTCCTACGAGCAGTACTTC	TRBV20-1	TRBJ2-7	many	-
CASSYPGQGGRGYTF	TGTGCCAGCAGTTACCCGGGACAGGGGGGCCGTGGCTACACCTTC	TRBV6-2/TRBV6-3	TRBJ1-2	many	TRBD1
CSARIGQGFGYTF	TGCAGTGCTAGAATAGGACAGGGGTTCGGCTACACCTTC	TRBV20-1	TRBJ1-2	many	TRBD1